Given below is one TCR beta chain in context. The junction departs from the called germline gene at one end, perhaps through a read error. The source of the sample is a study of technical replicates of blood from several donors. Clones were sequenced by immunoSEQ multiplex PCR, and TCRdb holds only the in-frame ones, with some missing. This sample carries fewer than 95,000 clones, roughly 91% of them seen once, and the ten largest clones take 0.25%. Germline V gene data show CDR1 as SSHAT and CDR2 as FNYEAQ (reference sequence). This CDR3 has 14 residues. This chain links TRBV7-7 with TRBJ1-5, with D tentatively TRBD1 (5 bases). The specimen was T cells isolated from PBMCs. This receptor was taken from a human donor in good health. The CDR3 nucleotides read TGTGCTAGCAGCAAGGGGCCTTCCAATCAGCCCCAGCATTTT. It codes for CASSKGPSNQPQHF.